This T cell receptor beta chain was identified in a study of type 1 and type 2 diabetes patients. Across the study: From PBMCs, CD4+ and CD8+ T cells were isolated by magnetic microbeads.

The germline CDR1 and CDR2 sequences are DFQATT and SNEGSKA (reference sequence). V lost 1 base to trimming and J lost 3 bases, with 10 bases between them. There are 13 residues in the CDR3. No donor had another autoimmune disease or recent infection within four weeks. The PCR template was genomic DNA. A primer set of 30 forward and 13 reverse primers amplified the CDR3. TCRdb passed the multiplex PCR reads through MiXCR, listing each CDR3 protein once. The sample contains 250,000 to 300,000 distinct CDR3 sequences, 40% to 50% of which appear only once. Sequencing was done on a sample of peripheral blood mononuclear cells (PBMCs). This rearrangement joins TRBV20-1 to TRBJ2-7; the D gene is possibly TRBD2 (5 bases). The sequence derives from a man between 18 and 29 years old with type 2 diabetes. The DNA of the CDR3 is TGCAGTGCTAGAGGGTACACTAGCTACGAGCAGTACTTC. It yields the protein CSARGYTSYEQYF.